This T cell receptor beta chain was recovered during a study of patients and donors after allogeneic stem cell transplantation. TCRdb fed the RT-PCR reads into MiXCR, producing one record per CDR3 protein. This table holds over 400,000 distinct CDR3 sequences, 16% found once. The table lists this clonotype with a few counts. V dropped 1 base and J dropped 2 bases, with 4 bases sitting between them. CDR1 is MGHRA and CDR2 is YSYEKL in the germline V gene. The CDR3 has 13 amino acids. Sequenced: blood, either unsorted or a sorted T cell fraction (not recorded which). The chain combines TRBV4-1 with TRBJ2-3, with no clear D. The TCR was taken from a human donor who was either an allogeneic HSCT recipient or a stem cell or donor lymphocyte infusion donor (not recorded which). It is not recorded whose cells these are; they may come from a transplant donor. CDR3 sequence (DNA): TGCGCCAGCAGCCAAGGGCCCACAGATACGCAGTATTTT. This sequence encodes CASSQGPTDTQYF.